The 9 T cell receptor beta chains below come from one sample, sequenced in a study of cytotoxic CD8 clonotypes in ibrutinib-treated CLL. Generated by immunoSEQ multiplex PCR, the TCRdb table keeps only in-frame clones and is missing some. Of 90,000 to 150,000 clones in the sample, 58% were seen once. The source was PBMCs, collected after 24 months of ibrutinib treatment. Source of these receptors: a human donor with chronic lymphocytic leukemia.

CDR3: CASSPRQGQGNYGYTF. In DNA, the CDR3 is TGTGCCAGCAGCCCACGGCAGGGACAGGGGAACTATGGCTACACCTTC. V and J are TRBV5-4 and TRBJ1-2, with 10 bases that match TRBD1. Per germline, CDR1 SGHNT and CDR2 YYREEE (reference sequence). The CDR3 is 16 residues long. J lost 2 bases, V lost 4 bases, and 8 bases had no gene match.

In DNA form, the CDR3 reads TGCAGCGTCGGGGGGGGCACTGAAGCTTTCTTT. Translated, it gives CSVGGGTEAFF. The chain combines TRBV29-1 with TRBJ1-1, with D possibly being TRBD1 (5 bases). Trimming cost V 6 bases and J 4 bases, with 9 bases left between them. The CDR3 totals 11 residues. CDR1 is SQVTM and CDR2 is ANQGSEA in the germline V gene. The entire variable domain, with the rest obtained from reference TRBV29-1 and TRBJ1-1, is as follows: SAVISQKPSRDICQRGTSLTIQCQVDSQVTMMFWYRQQPGQSLTLIATANQGSEATYESGFVIDKFPISRPNLTFSTLTVSNMSPEDSSIYLCSVGGGTEAFFGQGTRLTVV.

This clone has ten or more counts. The chain joins TRBV27 to TRBJ1-5, with no clear D. Germline CDR1 is MNHEY and CDR2 is SMNVEV (reference sequence). V was pared by 5 bases and J by 5 bases, with 10 bases between. CDR3 length: 13 residues. The CDR3 sequence: CASSPRRDQPQHF. CDR3 coding DNA: TGTGCCAGCAGTCCCCGTAGGGATCAGCCCCAGCATTTT.

This clone came up a few times. This sequence joins TRBV7-2 and TRBJ1-2; TRBD1 matches at 11 bases. The junction had 5 bases not matched to a gene; V was cut back by 2 bases and J by 3 bases. CDR3 size: 16 residues. CDR1 and CDR2 (germline): SGHTA, FQGNSA. The CDR3 coding sequence is TGTGCCAGCAGCTTACAGGACAGGGGGCGGGACTATGGCTACACCTTC. Protein: CASSLQDRGRDYGYTF.

There are a few counts of this clone. This chain uses TRBV19 with TRBJ2-7; possibly TRBD2 for D (6 bases). The CDR3 is 15 amino acids. Trimming removed 1 base at V and 6 bases at J, with 16 bases between. Germline V gene lookup returns CDR1 LNHDA and CDR2 SQIVND (reference sequence). The CDR3 loop is CASSIGASAVVEQYF. The CDR3 DNA is TGTGCCAGTAGTATAGGCGCTAGCGCAGTCGTCGAGCAGTACTTC. The whole variable domain, filled in from reference TRBV19 and TRBJ2-7, reads DGGITQSPKYLFRKEGQNVTLSCEQNLNHDAMYWYRQDPGQGLRLIYYSQIVNDFQKGDIAEGYSVSREKKESFPLTVTSAQKNPTAFYLCASSIGASAVVEQYFGPGTRLTVT.

The V call is TRBV2, the J call TRBJ2-2; D gene ambiguous. The V gene lost 4 bases and the J gene lost 5 bases, with 8 bases spanning the gap. The V gene's germline CDR1 is SNHLY and CDR2 FYNNEI. The CDR3 runs 13 residues. CDR3: CASSVDGTGELFF. In nucleotides, the CDR3 is TGTGCCAGCAGTGTCGACGGGACCGGGGAGCTGTTTTTT. Full variable domain (remainder filled in from reference TRBV2 and TRBJ2-2): EPEVTQTPSHQVTQMGQEVILRCVPISNHLYFYWYRQILGQKVEFLVSFYNNEISEKSEIFDDQFSVERPDGSNFTLKIRSTKLEDSAMYFCASSVDGTGELFFGEGSRLTVL.

This sequence joins TRBV18 and TRBJ2-5; D perhaps matches TRBD2 (5 bases). Germline V gives CDR1 KGHSH, CDR2 LQKENI. CDR3 size: 13 residues. With 4 bases removed from V and 3 bases from J, the gap between germline ends came to 9 bases. This chain's CDR3 is CASSRRREETQYF. CDR3 nucleotide sequence: TGTGCCAGCTCACGACGGCGGGAAGAGACCCAGTACTTC. The entire variable domain, with the rest obtained from reference TRBV18 and TRBJ2-5, is as follows: NAGVMQNPRHLVRRRGQEARLRCSPMKGHSHVYWYRQLPEEGLKFMVYLQKENIIDESGMPKERFSAEFPKEGPSILRIQQVVRGDSAAYFCASSRRREETQYFGPGTRLLVL.

The genes are TRBV7-9 and TRBJ2-5, with 9 bases identical to TRBD1. The germline V gene has CDR1 SEHNR and CDR2 FQNEAQ (reference sequence). V shed 1 base, J shed 4 bases, and the junction held 1 base outside the gene matches. The CDR3 loop spans 14 amino acids. This chain's CDR3 is CASSLDRGRETQYF. The DNA for the CDR3 is TGTGCCAGCAGCTTAGACAGGGGGCGAGAGACCCAGTACTTC.

The J gene is TRBJ2-7, the V gene TRBV7-2; D ambiguous. CDR1 and CDR2 from the germline V gene are SGHTA and FQGNSA. This CDR3 has 17 residues. The V end lost 3 bases, the J end lost 2 bases, and 20 bases lay between the germline ends. The CDR3 loop is CASSFRSTEPETYEQYF. The CDR3 DNA is TGTGCCAGCAGCTTCCGCTCCACGGAGCCTGAAACCTACGAGCAGTACTTC.